This paragraph covers one T cell receptor (beta chain) sequence. Sequencing used immunoSEQ multiplex PCR; TCRdb keeps in-frame clones, though not all of them. Seen here are about 57,000 clones, roughly 85% observed once, and the top ten hold 32%. The data originate from a study of blood T cell repertoires in COVID-19. Across the study: Some COVID-19 samples were acute and others convalescent; all came from the United States, Italy and Spain. From T cells, B-cell-depleted T cells, or PBMCs came the material, which was cDNA or gDNA.

V trimming: 3 bases; J trimming: 5 bases; junction bases outside the gene matches: 20. CDR1 is KGHDR, CDR2 SFDVKD, per germline. The CDR3 runs to 19 residues. The source material was peripheral blood. The gene calls are TRBV24-1 and TRBJ2-5; 7 nucleotides align to TRBD2. The sequence was obtained from a human donor in a cohort sampled during active COVID-19. Here the CDR3 reads CATSDRVQRASGARETQYF. In DNA, the CDR3 is TGTGCCACCAGTGATCGGGTTCAACGTGCTAGCGGAGCCAGGGAGACCCAGTACTTC.